This T cell receptor beta chain is from a study of T-cell memory formation after mild COVID-19 (dated by TCRdb to the early 2020s). About the investigation overall: Most TCR sequence clusters were specific to one of the two donors. In a couple of donors, T-cell clones that expanded and contracted after mild COVID-19 were followed by sequencing TCRalpha and TCRbeta repertoires longitudinally. The cohort was made up of two young adult volunteers, one female and one male, who were previously healthy. What the authors observed across the whole study: Clones that contracted from day 15 to 85 showed balanced CD4/CD8 phenotypes, whereas a second wave of clones that expanded from day 15 to 37 leaned towards CD4+. Contracting CD4+ clones were found mainly in CM and EM memory subsets, while CD8+ clones were enriched in EMRA. The second-wave clones that peaked on day 37 were not confirmed to be SARS-CoV-2 specific. Some responding clones were detected in pre-infection memory, which suggested that pre-existing cross-reactive memory T cells had joined the SARS-CoV-2 response. Only a couple of mild cases were covered by the study, and larger cohorts that include severe cases with pre-infection samples were considered necessary.

The sequencing machine was an Illumina NovaSeq 6000. Using 5'RACE with constant-segment primers, TCRalpha and TCRbeta cDNA libraries were constructed, with sample barcodes and unique molecular identifiers added in the process. Trizol reagent was used to extract RNA from every sample. Libraries were amplified in two PCR steps, with a second sample barcode and Illumina TruSeq adapters added in the second step. Sequencing of the libraries was done on an Illumina NovaSeq, producing 2 x 150 bp paired-end reads. From the authors' description of their analysis: Reads were demultiplexed and collapsed into UMI-guided consensus sequences with migec v1.2.7. Using mixcr v2.1.11, the UMI consensuses were aligned to TRA and TRB V and J templates and assembled into clonotypes. A clonotype was counted as expanded or contracted only if both edgeR and NoisET called the change significant, with noise models trained on biological replicates. edgeR calls used a false discovery rate-adjusted p below 0.01 and a log2 fold-change threshold of 1. As an exploratory analysis of dynamics, PCA with hierarchical clustering was applied to max-normalized trajectories of the 1000 most abundant clonotypes. Separately sequenced CD4+ and CD8+ repertoires were used to assign the CD4 or CD8 phenotype of responding clones. TCRdb reworked the public reads: Q25 trimming with fastp, MiXCR clone assembly, productive beta chains retained. Identical CDR3 proteins give one entry, which carries the most common genes and DNA. TCRdb's processing, not the authors', yielded these V and J calls. This sample lists under 250,000 distinct CDR3 sequences; 27% were detected once. The top ten hold roughly 10% of the sample.

For this chain, trimming is 3 bases at the V end and 6 bases at the J end, and the number of junction bases without a gene match is 6. CDR1 SGHTA and CDR2 FQGTGA were looked up in the germline V gene. The CDR3 spans 14 residues, from the cysteine through the phenylalanine. Here the CDR3 DNA is all that survives: 42 bases in frame from base 1. Ficoll-Paque density gradient centrifugation was the method used to isolate PBMCs. This clonotype was observed a few times. Its specific antigen is unknown. Per-base quality was not reported, and no clone a single base away is much larger than it. This TCR derives from an adult woman who had mild COVID-19 (a few samples of this study predate the infection). The sample titles of this study are shuffled in the database, so cell type and time point are left out; the donor was told from shared clones. Sequenced input: PBMCs or a T cell subset sorted from them (not recorded which). The chain joins TRBV7-3 to TRBJ1-2, with 8 bases in between that match TRBD1. The CDR3 corresponds to CASSFAGGTHGYTF. The DNA sequence reads TGTGCCAGCAGCTTTGCAGGGGGCACCCATGGCTACACCTTC. The variable domain in full, with residues beyond the CDR3 obtained from the reference TRBV7-3 and TRBJ1-2 genes, is GAGVSQTPSNKVTEKGKYVELRCDPISGHTALYWYRQSLGQGPEFLIYFQGTGAADDSGLPNDRFFAVRPEGSVSTLKIQRTERGDSAVYLCASSFAGGTHGYTFGSGTRLTVV.